The 8 T cell receptor beta chains below all came from one sample that was sequenced in a study of shared clonotypes between healthy human individuals. The repertoire was sequenced with immunoSEQ multiplex PCR; TCRdb's copy has only in-frame clones and lacks some. The data hold about 1.5 million clones, with about 98% observed a single time. Sequencing input: naive CD4+ T cells sorted from blood. Subset defined: CD45RA+ positively selected. The receptor source for this set is a man aged 25-40 years in good health.

The chain employs TRBV14 and TRBJ2-7; D is unresolved. Trimming removed 2 bases from V and 9 bases from J, with 14 bases in between. CDR3 length: 13 amino acids. Germline lookup yields CDR1 SGHDN and CDR2 FVKESK. The CDR3 here is CASSQKVGVRQYF. The CDR3, as DNA: TGTGCCAGCAGCCAAAAAGTCGGAGTCCGGCAGTACTTC.

This chain uses TRBV5-4 with TRBJ2-3, with D possibly matching TRBD2 (5 bases). The CDR3 length is 14 residues. The germline V and J ends were trimmed by 4 bases and 2 bases, with 11 bases remaining between them. The germline V gene encodes CDR1 SGHNT and CDR2 YYREEE (reference sequence). The CDR3 DNA sequence: TGTGCCAGCAGCCTTTTGACTAACACAGATACGCAGTATTTT. Translated, it gives CASSLLTNTDTQYF.

The chain employs TRBV19 and TRBJ2-7; 9 positions match TRBD2. V lost 6 bases to trimming and J lost 1 base; unmatched junction nucleotides: 7. The germline gives CDR1 LNHDA, CDR2 SQIVND (reference sequence). The CDR3 loop spans 15 amino acids. The CDR3 region has the DNA TGTGCCAGTAGCTCCAGCGGGAGGAGTTCCTACGAGCAGTACTTC. This encodes CASSSSGRSSYEQYF.

The chain uses TRBV5-1 and TRBJ1-2; tentative D call: TRBD1 (5 bases). The germline V gene has CDR1 SGHRS and CDR2 YFSETQ. The CDR3 runs 16 residues. Trimming took off 3 bases at V and 4 bases at J, with 19 bases between the two ends. The CDR3 spells CASSSLGGNSGYGYTF. CDR3 nucleotides: TGCGCCAGCAGCTCCTTGGGGGGGAACTCGGGCTATGGCTACACCTTC.

The rearrangement uses TRBV9 and TRBJ2-5, with D unclear. Germline CDR1 SGDLS, CDR2 YYNGEE. This CDR3 region has 15 residues. Trimming stripped 1 base from V and 5 bases from J, with 15 bases between. CDR3 nucleotide sequence: TGTGCCAGCAGCGTAACGAGTCAAGTCTGGGAGACCCAGTACTTC. It is translated as CASSVTSQVWETQYF.

The rearrangement links TRBV5-1 to TRBJ2-1; 7 nucleotides agree with TRBD1. The CDR3 totals 13 residues. Trimming at V came to 0 bases and at J to 10 bases, leaving 4 bases not matched to a gene. The germline gives CDR1 SGHRS, CDR2 YFSETQ. For the CDR3, the DNA is TGCGCCAGCAGCTTGGACAGGGGATGGGAGCAGTTCTTC. Its translation is CASSLDRGWEQFF.

The rearrangement joins TRBV7-8 to TRBJ1-1, with D uncertain. V lost 5 bases and J 0 bases, leaving 13 bases between the germline ends. Germline V CDR1 and CDR2: SGHVS, FQNEAQ. The length of the CDR3 is 15 residues. The CDR3 bases are TGTGCCAGCAGCCCCCAACACCGTCTGAACACTGAAGCTTTCTTT. It encodes CASSPQHRLNTEAFF.

The CDR3 DNA follows: TGTGCCAGCAGTCCCGGGACAGGAGTCAAAAACATTCAGTACTTC. Amino acids: CASSPGTGVKNIQYF. V usage is TRBV7-9 and J usage is TRBJ2-4; TRBD1 matches 8 bases. The V and J ends lost 6 bases and 3 bases, in that order; junction bases with no gene match: 7. The CDR3 is 15 residues long. Germline V gene data show CDR1 as SEHNR and CDR2 as FQNEAQ (reference sequence).